This T cell receptor (beta chain) was recorded in a study of T-cell memory formation after mild COVID-19. Looking at the study overall: Largely, TCR clusters stayed within a single donor. Whole-study results and caveats: There were some responding clones in pre-infection memory, which suggested that cross-reactive memory had joined. Shrinking CD4+ clones resided mostly in CM and EM, and CD8+ ones in EMRA.

Comment on this clonotype: Its target is unknown.

5'RACE with constant-segment primers built TCRalpha and TCRbeta cDNA libraries with UMIs. TCRdb passed the 5' RACE reads through MiXCR, listing each CDR3 protein once. The table includes a few hundred thousand distinct CDR3 sequences, over 15% detected once. The CDR3 has 15 residues. Germline trimming cut 6 bases from V and 5 bases from J; bases unmatched to any gene: 10. Looked up from germline, CDR1 is SGHRS and CDR2 is YFSETQ. This clonotype was sampled from a man younger than 30 who had mild COVID-19 (a few samples of this study predate the infection). Cell type and time point are not known. The specimen was PBMCs or a T cell subset sorted from them (not recorded which). The rearrangement links TRBV5-1 to TRBJ2-5; 10 nucleotides align to TRBD1. This chain's CDR3 is CASNDRDRGRETQYF. The CDR3 region has the DNA TGCGCCAGCAACGACCGGGACAGGGGTAGGGAGACCCAGTACTTC.